This TCR beta chain was identified during a study of cytomegalovirus exposure and HLA in healthy donors. Overall study: Of the donors genotyped, several hundred in all, about 82% fell in the Caucasian-associated ancestry cluster.

Overall study findings and caveats: Follow-up analysis later connected one missense variant in DCLRE1C with trimming of TCR beta V- and J-genes. Several of the most significant clusters were apparently associated with common viral pathogens in a later analysis. The study flagged some 170 TCR beta chains as cytomegalovirus-associated.

The primer mix had 60 Vbeta and 13 Jbeta primers. Some clones are missing from TCRdb's copy, which holds only in-frame ones; the method was immunoSEQ multiplex PCR. The sample lists 55,000 to 70,000 clones; about four fifths were seen once. The V gene's germline CDR1 is SGHTA and CDR2 FQGNSA. The V gene end was trimmed by 7 bases and the J gene end by 6 bases; junction bases not matched to a gene: 6. This CDR3 spans 13 amino acids. Comments on this clone: What it binds is not known.

The TCR comes from a woman younger than 45 in good health and CMV-seronegative. Sequencing was done on a sample of PBMCs. This sequence joins TRBV7-2 and TRBJ2-1; 7 positions agree with TRBD2. This CDR3 is CASIGGGPNEQFF. For the CDR3, the DNA is TGTGCCAGCATCGGGGGAGGGCCCAATGAGCAGTTCTTC.